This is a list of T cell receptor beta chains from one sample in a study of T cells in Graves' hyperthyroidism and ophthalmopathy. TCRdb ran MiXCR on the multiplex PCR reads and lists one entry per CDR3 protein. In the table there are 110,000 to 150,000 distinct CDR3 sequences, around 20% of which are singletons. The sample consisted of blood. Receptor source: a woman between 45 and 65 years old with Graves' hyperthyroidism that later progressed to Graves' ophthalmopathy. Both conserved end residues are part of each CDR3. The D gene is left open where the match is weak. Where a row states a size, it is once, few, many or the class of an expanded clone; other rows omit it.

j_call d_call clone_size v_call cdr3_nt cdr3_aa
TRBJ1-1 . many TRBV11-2 TGTGCCAGCAGCTTAACTAATGGTGAAGCTTTCTTT CASSLTNGEAFF
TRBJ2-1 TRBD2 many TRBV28 TGTGCCAGCAGACTAGCGGGAGGGCCCTATGAGCAGTTCTTC CASRLAGGPYEQFF
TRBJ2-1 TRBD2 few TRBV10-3 TGTGCCATCAGCCTAGCGGGAGAACACAATGAGCAGTTCTTC CAISLAGEHNEQFF
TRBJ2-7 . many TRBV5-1 TGCGCCAGCAGCTTGGGAGAGGGCTCCTACGAGCAGTACTTC CASSLGEGSYEQYF
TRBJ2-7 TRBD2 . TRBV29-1 TGCAGCGTTGAAGATCTAGCGGGGCGCCCCTACGAGCAGTACTTC CSVEDLAGRPYEQYF
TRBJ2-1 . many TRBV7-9 TGTGCCAGCAGCCCGCCCGGGCCTATACCTTACAATGAGCAGTTCTTC CASSPPGPIPYNEQFF
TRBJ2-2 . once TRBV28 TGTGCCAGCAGTCACAGGGGGAGGGCCACCGGGGAGCTGTTTTTT CASSHRGRATGELFF
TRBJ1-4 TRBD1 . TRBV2 TGTGCCAGCAACGAACGGACAGGGCTCATGATGAAGGAAAAACTGTTTTTT CASNERTGLMMKEKLFF
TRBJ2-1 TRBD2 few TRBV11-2 TGTGCCAGCAGCTTAGATCACTTTGGTACTAGCGGGATGAAAACCTACAATGAGCAGTTCTTC CASSLDHFGTSGMKTYNEQFF
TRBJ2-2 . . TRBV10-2 TGCGCCAGCCAAGGAGTGAACACCGGGGAGCTGTTTTTT CASQGVNTGELFF
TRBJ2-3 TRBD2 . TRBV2 TGTGCCAGCAGGTTCCGGGAGGCTAAACACACAGATACGCAGTATTTT CASRFREAKHTDTQYF
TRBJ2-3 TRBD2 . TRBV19 TGTGCCAGTAGTAGGGGAGGGGCCCTCACAGATACGCAGTATTTT CASSRGGALTDTQYF
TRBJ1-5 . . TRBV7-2 TGTGCCAGCAGCTTAGAAGGTCAGAGCAATCAGCCCCAGCATTTT CASSLEGQSNQPQHF
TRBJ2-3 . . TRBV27 TGTGCCAGCAGAGGGGGAAGCACAGATACGCAGTATTTT CASRGGSTDTQYF
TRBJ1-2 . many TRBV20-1 TGCAGTGCTCAACAGGTGGCTGGCTACACCTTC CSAQQVAGYTF
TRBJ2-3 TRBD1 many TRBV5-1 TGCGCCAGCAGCGCCGGGACAGGGGTGGGAGATACGCAGTATTTT CASSAGTGVGDTQYF
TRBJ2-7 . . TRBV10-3 TGTGCCATCAGTGACAGGAGTTACGAGCAGTACTTC CAISDRSYEQYF
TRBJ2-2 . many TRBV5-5 TGTGCCAGCAGCTTGTACAACACCGGGGAGCTGTTTTTT CASSLYNTGELFF
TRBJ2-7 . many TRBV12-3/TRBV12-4 TGTGCCAGCAGTTTAGTGGGCCAGTACTACGAGCAGTACTTC CASSLVGQYYEQYF